The clone carrying this T cell receptor (beta chain) was recorded many times. Its specificity is unknown. The sample comes from a study of CD8 T cells in ankylosing spondylitis. Study-level findings and limits: Earlier studies detected some motif variants in reactive arthritis synovial fluid and blood. From matched ankylosing spondylitis synovial fluid, disease-linked clones were reportedly recovered at significantly enriched levels. What seemed typical of ankylosing spondylitis blood was a TCR beta motif built from about 8 highly homologous variants. Peripheral blood held disease-linked clones only at relatively low frequency, and these were CD8+.

Germline assignment: CDR1 LGHNA and CDR2 YSLEER. The CDR3 covers 15 residues. V gave up 0 bases and J gave up 8 bases, with 13 bases separating them. The authors made TCR beta libraries by quantitative 5'-RACE with molecular barcodes. MiXCR, applied by TCRdb to the 5' RACE reads, yields one record per CDR3 protein. The sample yields about 220,000 distinct CDR3 sequences, just under 7.5% seen once. The sample consisted of blood, either unsorted or a sorted T cell fraction (not recorded which). The receptor was derived from a male donor with ankylosing spondylitis. V gene TRBV4-3 combines with J gene TRBJ1-4; a weak D match, TRBD1 (5 bases). The CDR3 reads CASSQDEEGIEKLFF. Written as DNA, the CDR3 is TGCGCCAGCAGCCAAGATGAGGAGGGGATCGAAAAACTGTTTTTT.